The 14 T cell receptor beta chains reported below all come from one sample, sequenced in a study of CD8 T cells in Susac syndrome. The RNA, about 0.45 to 1 ug, was put through reverse transcription using random hexamers. TCRdb redid the calling of the immunoSEQ multiplex PCR reads with MiXCR, one entry per CDR3 protein. The table has around 170,000 distinct CDR3 sequences, approximately 96% seen once. Sequencing input: CD8+ T cells from PBMCs. All receptors derive from a human donor with multiple sclerosis.

The chain links TRBV5-6 to TRBJ2-1, with 8 bases aligning to TRBD1. Trimming cost V 4 bases and J 0 bases; bases outside gene matches: 6. Germline CDR1 and CDR2: SGHDT and YYEEEE. The CDR3 spans 16 residues. CDR3 nucleotide sequence: TGTGCCAGCAGCCAGGCAGGGGGCAGCTCCTACAATGAGCAGTTCTTC. It codes for CASSQAGGSSYNEQFF.

V and J are TRBV25-1 and TRBJ2-1; the D call may be TRBD1 or TRBD2 (7 bases each). Germline V lookup: CDR1 MGHDK, CDR2 SYGVNS. The length of the CDR3 is 16 residues. Trimming pared 6 bases from V and 4 bases from J, leaving 19 bases between. CDR3 in amino acids: CASRRGGDRFYNEQFF. The CDR3 DNA reads TGTGCCAGCAGGAGAGGGGGGGACAGATTTTACAATGAGCAGTTCTTC.

The CDR3 loop is CASSDRASLNEQFF. For the CDR3, the DNA is TGTGCCAGCAGTGACAGAGCCAGCCTCAATGAGCAGTTCTTC. V and J are TRBV2 and TRBJ2-1; no reliable D call. V was pared by 3 bases and J by 6 bases, with 12 bases between. This CDR3 has 14 residues. Germline V lookup: CDR1 SNHLY, CDR2 FYNNEI.

The CDR3 DNA follows: TGTGCCAGCAGCTCGCAGCCCGATACGCAGTATTTT. Translation gives CASSSQPDTQYF. The genes are TRBV12-3 or TRBV12-4 and TRBJ2-3; D is undetermined. The ends were cut back, 6 bases at V and 6 bases at J, with 10 bases in the middle. The CDR3 sequence is 12 residues long.

The gene calls are TRBV7-9 and TRBJ2-1, with TRBD2 matching 12 bases. The V gene's germline CDR1 is SEHNR and CDR2 FQNEAQ (reference sequence). The CDR3 is made up of 16 amino acids. The V gene end was trimmed by 5 bases and the J gene end by 9 bases; junction bases not matched to a gene: 11. In DNA, the CDR3 is TGTGCCAGCAGCCCCCGACTAGCGGGAGATGGGAGTGAGCAGTTCTTC. This translates into CASSPRLAGDGSEQFF.

V usage is TRBV7-9 and J usage is TRBJ2-7; D is ambiguous. CDR3 length equals 12 residues. Per the germline V gene, CDR1 is SEHNR and CDR2 is FQNEAQ (reference sequence). V lost 6 bases and J lost 0, with 6 bases in between. The CDR3 is CASRKGSYEQYF. CDR3 DNA: TGTGCCAGCAGGAAGGGCTCCTACGAGCAGTACTTC.

J is TRBJ2-7 and V is TRBV27; D is perhaps TRBD1 (6 bases). The CDR3 totals 11 residues. V dropped 11 bases and J dropped 5 bases, with 13 bases sitting between them. The germline V gene has CDR1 MNHEY and CDR2 SMNVEV (reference sequence). The CDR3 nucleotides are TGTGCCGCGCAATCAGGGGACGAGCAGTACTTC. This encodes CAAQSGDEQYF.

This chain connects TRBV7-9 to TRBJ2-3; D is ambiguous. The CDR3 has 13 amino acids. Trimming pared 1 base from V and 5 bases from J, leaving 7 bases between. Germline loops: CDR1 SEHNR, CDR2 FQNEAQ (reference sequence). Written as DNA, the CDR3 is TGTGCCAGCAGCTTAGAGTCGGTAGATACGCAGTATTTT. It encodes CASSLESVDTQYF.

The chain recombines TRBV5-1 with TRBJ1-1; TRBD1 aligns across 7 bases. The CDR3 loop spans 15 amino acids. V trimming: 5 bases; J trimming: 4 bases; junction bases outside the gene matches: 11. Germline V CDR1 and CDR2: SGHRS, YFSETQ. CDR3 region: CASRRSDRDPTEAFF. CDR3 nucleotides: TGCGCCAGCAGACGCTCTGACAGGGATCCCACTGAAGCTTTCTTT. The entire variable domain, with the rest obtained from reference TRBV5-1 and TRBJ1-1, is as follows: KAGVTQTPRYLIKTRGQQVTLSCSPISGHRSVSWYQQTPGQGLQFLFEYFSETQRNKGNFPGRFSGRQFSNSRSEMNVSTLELGDSALYLCASRRSDRDPTEAFFGQGTRLTVV.

The J gene is TRBJ2-2, the V gene TRBV27, with no clear D. The CDR3 is 14 residues long. Trimming pared 2 bases from V and 2 bases from J, leaving 6 bases between. Looked up from germline, CDR1 is MNHEY and CDR2 is SMNVEV (reference sequence). DNA for the CDR3: TGTGCCAGCAGTTTAGTGGTCAACACCGGGGAGCTGTTTTTT. As protein: CASSLVVNTGELFF.

The gene calls are TRBV24-1 and TRBJ2-2; 12 nucleotides match TRBD1. CDR1 is KGHDR and CDR2 is SFDVKD in the germline V gene. This CDR3 region has 16 residues. After removal of 5 bases from V and 10 bases from J, the junction contained 10 bases not matched to a gene. This chain's CDR3 is CATSGGQGAGSEELFF. CDR3 DNA sequence: TGTGCCACCAGTGGGGGACAGGGGGCGGGTTCCGAGGAGCTGTTTTTT.

The J gene is TRBJ1-1, the V gene TRBV9, with D possibly matching TRBD1 (6 bases). Germline values: CDR1 SGDLS, CDR2 YYNGEE. V lost 4 bases, J lost 5 bases, and 18 bases lay in between. The CDR3 covers 15 residues. This CDR3 is CASSNQGPQATEAFF. The CDR3 nucleotides are TGTGCCAGCAGCAATCAGGGGCCTCAAGCTACTGAAGCTTTCTTT.

V and J are TRBV29-1 and TRBJ2-3; the match to TRBD1 covers 9 bases. The junction had 9 bases not matched to a gene; V was cut back by 6 bases and J by 2 bases. Germline-derived CDR1 and CDR2 are SQVTM and ANQGSEA. CDR3 length equals 15 residues. The CDR3 region is CSVDRQGGITDTQYF. The CDR3 DNA reads TGCAGCGTAGACAGACAGGGGGGAATCACAGATACGCAGTATTTT.

The genes are TRBV20-1 and TRBJ2-3, with 10 bases fitting TRBD2. Germline CDR1 is DFQATT and CDR2 is SNEGSKA (reference sequence). V lost 3 bases to trimming and J lost 4 bases; unmatched junction nucleotides: 4. The CDR3 consists of 14 residues. CDR3: CSASLAGGSDTQYF. CDR3 DNA sequence: TGCAGTGCTAGTTTAGCGGGAGGTTCAGATACGCAGTATTTT.